Presented here are 3 T cell receptor beta chains from one specimen sequenced in a study of Ad26.COV2.S vaccination and SARS-CoV-2 variants. The treatment: around 19 received Ad26.COV2.S at low or high dose, single or two shots; roughly five received placebo; per-sample allocation not given. Sample collection was performed on day 63 after the first vaccine or placebo injection. The repertoire was sequenced with immunoSEQ multiplex PCR; TCRdb's copy has only in-frame clones and lacks some. The sample gives about 320,000 clones, approximately 86% of which show up once; approximately 2.2% is in the top ten. Sequencing used peripheral blood, obtained in a trial of Ad26.COV2.S vaccine versus placebo. These receptor sequences come from a person aged 18-65 years who received the Ad26.COV2.S COVID-19 vaccine or a placebo.

The V and J genes are TRBV6-5 and TRBJ1-5, with D perhaps TRBD1 (5 bases). The CDR3 loop spans 15 amino acids. Looked up from germline, CDR1 is MNHEY and CDR2 is SVGAGI. The ends were cut back, 6 bases at V and 0 bases at J, with 12 bases in the middle. CDR3 loop: CASSYGRDSNQPQHF. The CDR3 DNA reads TGTGCCAGCAGCTACGGCAGGGATAGCAATCAGCCCCAGCATTTT.

The chain recombines TRBV10-3 with TRBJ1-6, with 7 bases fitting TRBD1. The length of the CDR3 is 15 residues. CDR1 and CDR2 (germline): ENHRY, SYGVKD. The trim removed 3 bases at V and 8 bases at J, leaving 7 bases unmatched. The CDR3 loop reads CAISERGGEYSPLHF. Written as DNA, the CDR3 is TGTGCCATCAGTGAACGAGGGGGCGAGTATTCACCCCTCCACTTT.

Remarks on this clone: Distinct nucleotide sequences in the sample also encode this CDR3. The genes are TRBV5-1 and TRBJ2-7; D is perhaps TRBD2 (6 bases). CDR1 and CDR2 from the germline V gene are SGHRS and YFSETQ. V shed 4 bases and J shed 0 bases, with 11 bases lying between them. The CDR3 has 14 amino acids. CDR3 amino acids: CASSLGTASYEQYF. The DNA of the CDR3 is TGCGCCAGCAGCCTAGGGACTGCCTCCTACGAGCAGTACTTC.